This TCR beta chain was sequenced in a study of OX40 agonist ivuxolimab in advanced cancers. The overall study: Patients were dosed with the agonistic anti-OX40 (CD134) antibody ivuxolimab. Participants averaged about 60 years of age (range roughly 23 to 79) and were under 90% male.

Overall study findings and caveats: Antigen specificity remained undetermined for the expanded peripheral T cells. Compared with CD4+, CD8+ T cells on average had more expanded clones.

Here immunoSEQ multiplex PCR was the method, and the copy in TCRdb shows in-frame clones only, minus some. The sample lists approximately 72,000 clones; 70% to 90% were seen once. CDR1 is MNHEY, CDR2 SVGAGI, per germline. The CDR3 sequence is 11 residues long. V was clipped by 8 bases and J by 7 bases, with 8 bases between them. A note on this clone: The antigen is undetermined.

The sequencing here drew on CD4+ or CD8+ T cells sorted from blood, taken in a trial of the OX40 agonist ivuxolimab. The chain is built from TRBV6-5 and TRBJ2-2; no reliable D call. This clonotype was sampled from an adult with an advanced solid tumor such as melanoma, head and neck, liver or kidney cancer. The CDR3 is CASLGSGELFF. CDR3 in DNA: TGTGCCAGCCTTGGAAGCGGGGAGCTGTTTTTT.